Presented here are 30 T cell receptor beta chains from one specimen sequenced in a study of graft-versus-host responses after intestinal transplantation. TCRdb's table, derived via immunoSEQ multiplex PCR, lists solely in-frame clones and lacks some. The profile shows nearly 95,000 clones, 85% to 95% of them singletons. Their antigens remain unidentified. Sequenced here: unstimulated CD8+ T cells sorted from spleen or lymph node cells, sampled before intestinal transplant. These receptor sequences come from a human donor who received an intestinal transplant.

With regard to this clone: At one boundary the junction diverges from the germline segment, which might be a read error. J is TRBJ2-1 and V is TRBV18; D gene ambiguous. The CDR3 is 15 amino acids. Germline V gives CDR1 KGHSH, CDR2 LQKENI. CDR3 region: CASSLTPYSNNEQFF. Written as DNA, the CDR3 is TGTGCCAGCTCACTGACACCTTACTCCAACAATGAGCAGTTCTTC.

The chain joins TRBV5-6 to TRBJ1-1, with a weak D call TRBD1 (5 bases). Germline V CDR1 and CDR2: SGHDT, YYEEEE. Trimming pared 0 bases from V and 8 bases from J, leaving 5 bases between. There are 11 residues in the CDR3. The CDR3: CASSLGQEAFF. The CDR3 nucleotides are TGTGCCAGCAGCTTGGGACAGGAAGCTTTCTTT.

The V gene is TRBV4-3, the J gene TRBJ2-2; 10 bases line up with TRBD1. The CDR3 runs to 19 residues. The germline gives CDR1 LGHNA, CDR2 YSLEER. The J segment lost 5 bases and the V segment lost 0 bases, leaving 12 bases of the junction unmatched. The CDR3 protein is CASSQDRNFRTGGTGELFF. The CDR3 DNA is TGCGCCAGCAGCCAAGATCGGAACTTTAGGACAGGGGGAACCGGGGAGCTGTTTTTT.

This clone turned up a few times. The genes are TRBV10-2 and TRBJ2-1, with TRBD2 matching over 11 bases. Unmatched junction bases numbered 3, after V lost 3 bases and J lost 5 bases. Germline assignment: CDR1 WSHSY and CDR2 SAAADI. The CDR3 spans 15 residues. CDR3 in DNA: TGCGCCAGCAGTGAACATAGCGGGGGGGACAATGAGCAGTTCTTC. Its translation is CASSEHSGGDNEQFF.

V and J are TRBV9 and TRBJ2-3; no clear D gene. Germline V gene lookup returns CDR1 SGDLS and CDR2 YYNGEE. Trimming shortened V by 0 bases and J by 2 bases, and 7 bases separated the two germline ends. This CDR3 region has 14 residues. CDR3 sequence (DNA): TGTGCCAGCAGCGTAGGGCCACCCACAGATACGCAGTATTTT. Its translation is CASSVGPPTDTQYF.

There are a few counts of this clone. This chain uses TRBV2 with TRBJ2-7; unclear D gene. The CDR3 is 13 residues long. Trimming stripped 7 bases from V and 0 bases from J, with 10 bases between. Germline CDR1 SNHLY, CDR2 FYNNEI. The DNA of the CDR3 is TGTGCCAGCACCCCCACGAGCTCCTACGAGCAGTACTTC. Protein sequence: CASTPTSSYEQYF.

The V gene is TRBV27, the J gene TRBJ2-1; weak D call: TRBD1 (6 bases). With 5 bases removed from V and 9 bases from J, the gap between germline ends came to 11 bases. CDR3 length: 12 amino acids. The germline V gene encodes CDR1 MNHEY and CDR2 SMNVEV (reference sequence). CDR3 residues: CASSGLGGEQFF. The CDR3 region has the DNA TGTGCCAGCAGTGGCCTAGGGGGTGAGCAGTTCTTC.

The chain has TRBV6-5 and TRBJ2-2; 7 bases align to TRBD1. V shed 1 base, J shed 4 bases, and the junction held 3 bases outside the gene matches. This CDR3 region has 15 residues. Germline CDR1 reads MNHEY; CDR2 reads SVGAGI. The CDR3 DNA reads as TGTGCCAGCAGTTACTTTCACAGGGGCACCGGGGAGCTGTTTTTT. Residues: CASSYFHRGTGELFF.

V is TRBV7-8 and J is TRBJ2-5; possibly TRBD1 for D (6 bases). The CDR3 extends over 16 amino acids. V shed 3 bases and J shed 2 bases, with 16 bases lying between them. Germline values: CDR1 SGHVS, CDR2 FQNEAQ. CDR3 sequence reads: CASSFATAGTQETQYF. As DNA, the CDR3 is TGTGCCAGCAGCTTCGCAACAGCCGGGACACAAGAGACCCAGTACTTC.

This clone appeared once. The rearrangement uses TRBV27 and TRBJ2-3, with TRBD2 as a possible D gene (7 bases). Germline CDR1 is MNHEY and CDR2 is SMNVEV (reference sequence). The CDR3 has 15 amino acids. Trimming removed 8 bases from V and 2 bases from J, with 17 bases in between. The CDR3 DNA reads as TGTGCCAGCGCTTTGGGGGGGGGCGACACAGATACGCAGTATTTT. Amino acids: CASALGGGDTDTQYF.

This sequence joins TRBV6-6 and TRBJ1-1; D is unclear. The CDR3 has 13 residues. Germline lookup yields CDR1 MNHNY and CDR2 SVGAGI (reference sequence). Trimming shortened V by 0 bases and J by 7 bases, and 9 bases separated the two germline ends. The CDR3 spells CASSYSKQIEAFF. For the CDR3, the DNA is TGTGCCAGCAGTTACTCTAAACAGATTGAAGCTTTCTTT.

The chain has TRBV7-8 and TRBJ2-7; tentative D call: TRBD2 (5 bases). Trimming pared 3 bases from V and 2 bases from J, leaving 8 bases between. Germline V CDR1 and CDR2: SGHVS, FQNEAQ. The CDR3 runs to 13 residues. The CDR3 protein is CASSFGLTYEQYF. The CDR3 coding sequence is TGTGCCAGCAGCTTTGGACTCACCTACGAGCAGTACTTC.

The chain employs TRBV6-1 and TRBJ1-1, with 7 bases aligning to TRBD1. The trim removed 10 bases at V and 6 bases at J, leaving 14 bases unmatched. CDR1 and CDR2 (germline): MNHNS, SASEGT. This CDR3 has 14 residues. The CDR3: CATTTGNEFAEAFF. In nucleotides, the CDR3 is TGTGCCACCACGACAGGGAATGAATTCGCTGAAGCTTTCTTT.

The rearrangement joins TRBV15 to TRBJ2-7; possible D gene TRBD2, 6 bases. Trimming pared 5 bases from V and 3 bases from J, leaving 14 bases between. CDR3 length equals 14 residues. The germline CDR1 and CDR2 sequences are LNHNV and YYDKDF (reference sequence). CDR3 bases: TGTGCCACCAGCGCCCGGACCGGGGGCTACGAGCAGTACTTC. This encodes CATSARTGGYEQYF.

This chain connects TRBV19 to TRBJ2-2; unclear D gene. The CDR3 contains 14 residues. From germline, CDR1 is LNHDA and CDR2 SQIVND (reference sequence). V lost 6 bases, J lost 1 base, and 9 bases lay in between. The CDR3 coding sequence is TGTGCCAGTAGCCCCTACAGGAACACCGGGGAGCTGTTTTTT. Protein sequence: CASSPYRNTGELFF. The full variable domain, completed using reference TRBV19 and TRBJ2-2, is DGGITQSPKYLFRKEGQNVTLSCEQNLNHDAMYWYRQDPGQGLRLIYYSQIVNDFQKGDIAEGYSVSREKKESFPLTVTSAQKNPTAFYLCASSPYRNTGELFFGEGSRLTVL.

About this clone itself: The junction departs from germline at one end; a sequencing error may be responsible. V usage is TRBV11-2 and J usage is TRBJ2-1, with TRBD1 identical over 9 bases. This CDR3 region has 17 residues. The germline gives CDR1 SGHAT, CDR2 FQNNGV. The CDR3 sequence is CASSSTGGRRGPYERFF. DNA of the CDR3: TGTGCCAGCAGCTCAACAGGGGGCCGTCGAGGTCCATATGAGCGGTTCTTC.

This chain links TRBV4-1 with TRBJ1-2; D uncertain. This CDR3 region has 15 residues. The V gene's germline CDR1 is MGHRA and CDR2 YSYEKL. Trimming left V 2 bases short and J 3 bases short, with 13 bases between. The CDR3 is CASSQSTDDYYGYTF. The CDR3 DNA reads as TGCGCCAGCAGCCAAAGCACAGACGATTACTATGGCTACACCTTC.

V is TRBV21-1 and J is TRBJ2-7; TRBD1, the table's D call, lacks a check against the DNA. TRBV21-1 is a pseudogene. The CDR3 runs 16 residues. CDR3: CASSAPLRTGTYEQYF. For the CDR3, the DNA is TGTGCCAGCAGCGCGCCTTTGAGGACAGGGACCTACGAGCAGTACTTC.

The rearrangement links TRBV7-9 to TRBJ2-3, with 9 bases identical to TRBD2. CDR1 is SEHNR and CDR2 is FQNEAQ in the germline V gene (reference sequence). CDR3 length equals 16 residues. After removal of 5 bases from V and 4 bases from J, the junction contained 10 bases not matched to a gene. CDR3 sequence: CASSHLTSGISDTQYF. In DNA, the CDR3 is TGTGCCAGCAGCCACCTGACTAGCGGAATTTCAGATACGCAGTATTTT.

CDR3 residues: CSVDGQGMAEAFF. In DNA, the CDR3 is TGCAGCGTCGACGGACAGGGGATGGCTGAAGCTTTCTTT. The chain joins TRBV29-1 to TRBJ1-1; 9 bases are shared with TRBD1. V trimming: 6 bases; J trimming: 6 bases; junction bases outside the gene matches: 8. This CDR3 region has 13 residues. CDR1 is SQVTM and CDR2 is ANQGSEA in the germline V gene.

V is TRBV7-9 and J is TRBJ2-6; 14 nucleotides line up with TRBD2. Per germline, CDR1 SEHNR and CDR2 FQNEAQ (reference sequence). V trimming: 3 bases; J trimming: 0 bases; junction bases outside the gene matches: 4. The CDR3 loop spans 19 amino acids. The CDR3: CASSLGLAGAPSGANVLTF. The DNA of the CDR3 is TGTGCCAGCAGCTTGGGACTAGCGGGGGCACCCTCTGGGGCCAACGTCCTGACTTTC. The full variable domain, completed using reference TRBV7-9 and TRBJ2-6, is DTGVSQNPRHKITKRGQNVTFRCDPISEHNRLYWYRQTLGQGPEFLTYFQNEAQLEKSRLLSDRFSAERPKGSFSTLEIQRTEQGDSAMYLCASSLGLAGAPSGANVLTFGAGSRLTVL.

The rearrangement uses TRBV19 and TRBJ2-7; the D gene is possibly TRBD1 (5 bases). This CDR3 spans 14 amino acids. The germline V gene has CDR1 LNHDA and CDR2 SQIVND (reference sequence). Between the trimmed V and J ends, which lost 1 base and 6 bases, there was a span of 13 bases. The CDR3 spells CASSIGPQGTEQYF. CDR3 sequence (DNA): TGTGCCAGTAGTATAGGACCCCAGGGAACCGAGCAGTACTTC.

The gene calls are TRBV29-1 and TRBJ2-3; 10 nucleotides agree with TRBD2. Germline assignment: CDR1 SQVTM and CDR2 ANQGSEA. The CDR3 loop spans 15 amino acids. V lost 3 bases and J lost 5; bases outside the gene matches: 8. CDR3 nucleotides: TGCAGCGTTGACGGAGCGGGGGGGCTGAGAGATACGCAGTATTTT. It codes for CSVDGAGGLRDTQYF.

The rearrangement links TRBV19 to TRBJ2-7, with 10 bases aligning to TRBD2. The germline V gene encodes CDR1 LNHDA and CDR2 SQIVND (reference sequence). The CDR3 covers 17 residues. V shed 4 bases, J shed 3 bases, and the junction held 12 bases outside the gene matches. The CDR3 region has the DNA TGTGCCAGTAGTACCGAACCGACTAGCGGGCTTGACTACGAGCAGTACTTC. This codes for CASSTEPTSGLDYEQYF. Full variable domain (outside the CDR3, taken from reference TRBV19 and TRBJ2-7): DGGITQSPKYLFRKEGQNVTLSCEQNLNHDAMYWYRQDPGQGLRLIYYSQIVNDFQKGDIAEGYSVSREKKESFPLTVTSAQKNPTAFYLCASSTEPTSGLDYEQYFGPGTRLTVT.

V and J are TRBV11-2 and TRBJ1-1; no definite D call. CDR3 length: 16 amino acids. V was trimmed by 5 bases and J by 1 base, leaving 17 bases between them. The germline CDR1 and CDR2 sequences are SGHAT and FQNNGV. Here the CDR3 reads CASSVPGEGRNTEAFF. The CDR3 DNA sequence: TGTGCCAGCAGCGTCCCTGGGGAGGGTCGGAACACTGAAGCTTTCTTT.

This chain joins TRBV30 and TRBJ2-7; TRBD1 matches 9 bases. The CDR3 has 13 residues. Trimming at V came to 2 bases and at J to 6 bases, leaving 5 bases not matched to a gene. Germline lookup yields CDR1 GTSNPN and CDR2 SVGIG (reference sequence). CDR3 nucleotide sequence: TGTGCCTGGAGTACCCAGACAGGGGGCGAGCAGTACTTC. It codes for CAWSTQTGGEQYF.

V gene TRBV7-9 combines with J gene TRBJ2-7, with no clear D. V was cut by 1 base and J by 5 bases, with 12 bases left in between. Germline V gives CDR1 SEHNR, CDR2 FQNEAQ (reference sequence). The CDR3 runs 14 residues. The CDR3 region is CASSLVRSMDEQYF. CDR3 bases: TGTGCCAGCAGCTTAGTCAGGTCTATGGACGAGCAGTACTTC.

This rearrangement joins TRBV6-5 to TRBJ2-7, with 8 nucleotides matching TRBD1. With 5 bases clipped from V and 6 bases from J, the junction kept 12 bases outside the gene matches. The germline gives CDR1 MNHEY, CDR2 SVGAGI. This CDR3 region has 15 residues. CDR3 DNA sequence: TGTGCCAGCAGTCCGCGACAGGGGCGCGGAGCCGAGCAGTACTTC. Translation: CASSPRQGRGAEQYF.

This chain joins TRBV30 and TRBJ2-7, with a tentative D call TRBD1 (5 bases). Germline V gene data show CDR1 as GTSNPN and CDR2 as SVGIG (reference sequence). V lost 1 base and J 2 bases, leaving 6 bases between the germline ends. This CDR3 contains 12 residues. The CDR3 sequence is CAWSGQTYEQYF. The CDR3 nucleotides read TGTGCCTGGAGTGGACAGACCTACGAGCAGTACTTC.

CDR3: CASSLNFPSLAGAYNEQFF. CDR3 bases: TGTGCCAGTAGTCTAAACTTCCCTTCCCTAGCGGGGGCCTACAATGAGCAGTTCTTC. The chain couples TRBV19 to TRBJ2-1, with TRBD2 identical over 10 bases. Germline-derived CDR1 and CDR2 are LNHDA and SQIVND (reference sequence). The ends lost 5 bases at V and 2 bases at J; junction bases unmatched: 15. This CDR3 is built from 19 residues. Supplemented by reference TRBV19 and TRBJ2-1, the full variable domain reads DGGITQSPKYLFRKEGQNVTLSCEQNLNHDAMYWYRQDPGQGLRLIYYSQIVNDFQKGDIAEGYSVSREKKESFPLTVTSAQKNPTAFYLCASSLNFPSLAGAYNEQFFGPGTRLTVL.